What follows are 7 T cell receptor beta chains derived from one specimen sequenced in a study of early T cells in non-severe SARS-CoV-2 infection. Each CDR3 protein gets one entry after TCRdb re-called the 5' RACE reads with MiXCR. The repertoire holds around 72,000 distinct CDR3 sequences, with about a tenth as singletons. The sample here was whole blood, taken at baseline. The origin of the receptors is an adult who was a healthcare worker with PCR-confirmed SARS-CoV-2 infection or an uninfected control (not recorded which).

The chain uses TRBV15 and TRBJ2-7; D gene unclear. Germline CDR1 reads LNHNV; CDR2 reads YYDKDF (reference sequence). This CDR3 region has 13 residues. Trimming left V 1 base short and J 5 bases short, with 9 bases between. As DNA, the CDR3 is TGTGCCACCAGCAGAGCGGGTCACGACGAGCAGTACTTC. Residues: CATSRAGHDEQYF.

This clonotype was detected a few times. The rearrangement links TRBV7-9 to TRBJ1-5, with unresolved D. V was pared by 8 bases and J by 5 bases, with 7 bases between. Germline CDR1 and CDR2: SEHNR and FQNEAQ (reference sequence). CDR3 length: 11 residues. CDR3 nucleotides: TGTGCCAGCTTCTGGGATCAGCCCCAGCATTTT. It is translated as CASFWDQPQHF.

This clonotype was counted between two and nine times. The V call is TRBV7-9, the J call TRBJ2-1; D gene uncertain. CDR3 length equals 11 residues. Germline lookup yields CDR1 SEHNR and CDR2 FQNEAQ (reference sequence). Deletions cut 3 bases from V and 10 bases from J, with 7 bases between. CDR3 region: CASSFVEEQFF. DNA for the CDR3: TGTGCCAGCAGCTTTGTTGAGGAGCAGTTCTTC.

In regard to this clonotype: Its ends do not fully match the called genes, so a read error is possible. The chain employs TRBV5-6 and TRBJ2-1, with D uncertain. The germline gives CDR1 SGHDT, CDR2 YYEEEE. This CDR3 contains 13 residues. In nucleotides, the CDR3 is TGTGCCAACAGCTTTAAACCGTACAATGAGCAGTTCTTC. Translation gives CANSFKPYNEQFF.

This clonotype appeared many times. V and J are TRBV7-6 and TRBJ2-2, with 8 positions matching TRBD1. The CDR3 is 12 amino acids. CDR1 and CDR2 from the germline V gene are SGHVS and FNYEAQ. V lost 10 bases, J lost 7 bases, and 5 bases stayed unmatched. The CDR3 DNA sequence: TGTGCCACCCAGGGGGCCGGCGGGGAGCTGTTTTTT. It translates to CATQGAGGELFF.

The rearrangement links TRBV6-2 or TRBV6-3 to TRBJ1-2, with D perhaps TRBD1 (6 bases). The CDR3 spans 14 residues. Trimming pared 5 bases from V and 0 bases from J, leaving 10 bases between. The germline V gene encodes CDR1 MNHEY and CDR2 SVGEGT. The CDR3 DNA sequence: TGTGCCAGCAGTCCGGACAGAACTAACTATGGCTACACCTTC. This gives the protein CASSPDRTNYGYTF.

This clonotype was picked up a small number of times. CDR3 DNA: TGCGCCAGCAGCCAAGAAGGGACGGCCTCCTACGAGCAGTACTTC. This translates into CASSQEGTASYEQYF. This chain links TRBV4-3 with TRBJ2-7; perhaps D is TRBD1 or TRBD2 (5 bases each). The CDR3 sequence is 15 residues long. The V end lost 0 bases, the J end lost 0 bases, and 9 bases lay between the germline ends. Germline CDR1 LGHNA, CDR2 YSLEER.